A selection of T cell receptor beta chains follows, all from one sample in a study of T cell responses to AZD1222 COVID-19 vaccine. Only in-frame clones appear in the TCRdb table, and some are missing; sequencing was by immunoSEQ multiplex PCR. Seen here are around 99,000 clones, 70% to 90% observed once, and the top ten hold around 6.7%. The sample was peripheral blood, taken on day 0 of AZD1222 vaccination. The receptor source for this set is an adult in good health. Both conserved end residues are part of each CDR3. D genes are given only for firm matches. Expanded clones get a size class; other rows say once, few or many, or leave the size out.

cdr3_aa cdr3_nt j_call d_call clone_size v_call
CASSETLALSYEQYF TGTGCCAGCAGTGAAACCCTAGCGCTCTCCTACGAGCAGTACTTC TRBJ2-7 NA once TRBV2
CASSLTWTSRAGNTIYF TGTGCCAGCAGCCTTACTTGGACCTCTAGGGCTGGAAACACCATATATTTT TRBJ1-3 NA NA TRBV3-1/TRBV3-2
CAIRTSGSVGHEQFF TGTGCCATACGGACTAGCGGGAGCGTCGGCCATGAGCAGTTCTTC TRBJ2-1 TRBD2 NA TRBV10-3
CASSQGGSAAPGSEKLFF TGCGCCAGCAGCCAAGGCGGTTCGGCTGCGCCCGGGAGTGAAAAACTGTTTTTT TRBJ1-4 NA NA TRBV4-3
CASSQPAATNQPQHF TGCGCCAGCAGCCAACCTGCAGCTACCAATCAGCCCCAGCATTTT TRBJ1-5 NA NA TRBV4-1
CASSWGRSGKLFF TGTGCCAGCAGTTGGGGACGGAGTGGAAAACTGTTTTTT TRBJ1-4 NA NA TRBV28
CASSSTSGWETQYF TGTGCCAGCAGCTCGACTAGCGGTTGGGAGACCCAGTACTTC TRBJ2-5 TRBD2 NA TRBV7-2
CASSEQGAWTEAFF TGTGCCAGCAGTGAGCAGGGGGCTTGGACTGAAGCTTTCTTT TRBJ1-1 TRBD1 NA TRBV27
CAWSRTSGRANTQYF TGTGCCTGGTCCCGGACTAGCGGGAGGGCAAATACGCAGTATTTT TRBJ2-3 TRBD2 NA TRBV30
CSASPTGANTEAFF TGCAGTGCTAGTCCCACGGGGGCCAACACTGAAGCTTTCTTT TRBJ1-1 NA NA TRBV20-1
CAWWAGQETQYF TGTGCCTGGTGGGCAGGTCAAGAGACCCAGTACTTC TRBJ2-5 NA NA TRBV30
CASRSGGYTF TGTGCCAGTAGATCAGGGGGCTACACCTTC TRBJ1-2 NA NA TRBV19
CASSLGLAGAANTGELFF TGTGCCAGCAGCTTGGGACTAGCGGGAGCAGCGAACACCGGGGAGCTGTTTTTT TRBJ2-2 TRBD2 NA TRBV5-4
CASSRLHEDASLEFQYF TGTGCCAGCAGCAGACTCCACGAGGACGCATCACTAGAGTTTCAGTACTTC TRBJ2-4 NA NA TRBV13
CASSFILAGRYNEQFF TGTGCCAGCAGCTTTATTCTAGCGGGAAGGTACAATGAGCAGTTCTTC TRBJ2-1 TRBD2 NA TRBV3-1/TRBV3-2
CASSDLLAGGPPYEQYF TGTGCCAGCAGCGATCTACTAGCGGGAGGCCCTCCATACGAGCAGTACTTC TRBJ2-7 TRBD2 few TRBV3-1/TRBV3-2
CASSLPFRTGVLNEQFF TGTGCCAGCAGTTTACCGTTCCGGACAGGGGTTTTGAATGAGCAGTTCTTC TRBJ2-1 TRBD1 NA TRBV28
CASSQDSGEDYGYTF TGTGCCAGCAGCCAAGACTCAGGGGAGGACTATGGCTACACCTTC TRBJ1-2 NA NA TRBV7-2
CASSPPMAGRTEAFF TGTGCCAGCTCACCACCGATGGCTGGGAGGACTGAAGCTTTCTTT TRBJ1-1 NA NA TRBV18
CAISGGLAGGVADTQYF TGTGCCATCAGTGGGGGACTAGCGGGAGGGGTGGCAGATACGCAGTATTTT TRBJ2-3 TRBD2 few TRBV10-3
CASGLVLGQGITGNTIYF TGTGCTAGTGGTTTGGTACTCGGACAGGGGATAACTGGAAACACCATATATTTT TRBJ1-3 TRBD1 once TRBV12-5
CASSQGLVEGANVLTF TGCGCCAGCAGCCAAGGTTTGGTTGAAGGGGCCAACGTCCTGACTTTC TRBJ2-6 NA NA TRBV4-1
CASSQDFGSSYNEQFF TGCGCCAGCAGCCAAGATTTCGGGAGCTCCTACAATGAGCAGTTCTTC TRBJ2-1 NA NA TRBV4-3
CASSQSSLSYEQYF TGTGCCAGCAGCCAATCATCGCTGTCCTACGAGCAGTACTTC TRBJ2-7 NA NA TRBV3-1/TRBV3-2
CASRYKDLKTQYF TGTGCCAGCCGGTACAAGGATCTCAAGACCCAGTACTTC TRBJ2-5 NA NA TRBV6-5
CASSRQGYQPQHF TGTGCCAGTAGTAGACAGGGCTATCAGCCCCAGCATTTT TRBJ1-5 TRBD1 NA TRBV19
CASSQGYGAATGELFF TGTGCCAGCAGCCAAGGATACGGAGCCGCCACCGGGGAGCTGTTTTTT TRBJ2-2 NA NA TRBV4-2
CASSLPGGSGNTIYF TGTGCCAGCAGCTTACCGGGGGGCTCTGGAAACACCATATATTTT TRBJ1-3 NA NA TRBV11-2
CSARDEKLFF TGCAGCGCCCGGGATGAAAAACTGTTTTTT TRBJ1-4 NA once TRBV29-1
CASSDGPTGPVYGYTF TGTGCCAGCAGCGATGGACCCACCGGGCCCGTATATGGCTACACCTTC TRBJ1-2 NA once TRBV6-2/TRBV6-3
CSVDGGGNQPQHF TGCAGCGTTGATGGGGGGGGCAATCAGCCCCAGCATTTT TRBJ1-5 NA NA TRBV29-1
CASSQGGGPANTGELFF TGTGCCAGCAGCCAAGGGGGCGGGCCCGCGAACACCGGGGAGCTGTTTTTT TRBJ2-2 NA NA TRBV14
CASSPRTASYEQYF TGTGCCAGCAGCCCCCGGACGGCCTCCTACGAGCAGTACTTC TRBJ2-7 NA NA TRBV5-8
CASSSSGQEAFF TGTGCCAGCAGCTCATCGGGACAGGAAGCTTTCTTT TRBJ1-1 TRBD1 NA TRBV5-4
CSAGGPQHF TGCAGTGCCGGGGGGCCCCAGCATTTT TRBJ1-5 NA NA TRBV20-1
CASSSTLYEQYF TGTGCCAGCAGTTCGACTCTGTACGAGCAGTACTTC TRBJ2-7 NA NA TRBV28
CASSSGEGLRQTQHF TGTGCCAGCAGCTCAGGGGAGGGGTTGAGGCAGACCCAGCATTTT TRBJ1-5 NA NA TRBV4-2
CASSNRGLRGANVLTF TGCGCCAGCAGCAACAGGGGATTACGGGGGGCCAACGTCCTGACTTTC TRBJ2-6 TRBD1 NA TRBV5-1
CSARSGNIQYF TGCAGTGCTAGAAGTGGAAACATTCAGTACTTC TRBJ2-4 NA NA TRBV20-1
CASSSSWGKAEQFF TGTGCCAGCAGTTCAAGCTGGGGGAAGGCTGAGCAGTTCTTC TRBJ2-1 NA NA TRBV2
CSVLKREDYEQYF TGCAGCGTCCTAAAGCGGGAGGACTACGAGCAGTACTTC TRBJ2-7 TRBD2 NA TRBV29-1
CASSSGPDTEAFF TGTGCCAGCAGCTCTGGGCCAGACACTGAAGCTTTCTTT TRBJ1-1 NA NA TRBV5-4
CASSLAGQTTDTQYF TGTGCCAGCAGCTTGGCGGGACAGACCACAGATACGCAGTATTTT TRBJ2-3 NA NA TRBV11-1
CASSEGGFFDYGYTF TGTGCCAGCAGTGAAGGGGGGTTCTTCGACTATGGCTACACCTTC TRBJ1-2 NA NA TRBV6-1
CASSPGTSGSHEQYF TGCGCCAGCAGCCCGGGGACTAGCGGGAGTCACGAGCAGTACTTC TRBJ2-7 TRBD2 NA TRBV5-1
CASSPLNYEQYF TGTGCCAGCAGTCCTCTTAATTACGAGCAGTACTTC TRBJ2-7 NA NA TRBV6-5
CASSLLKQAYNEQFF TGTGCCAGCAGCTTATTAAAACAGGCTTACAATGAGCAGTTCTTC TRBJ2-1 NA NA TRBV7-2
CASSPPDRGRGNEKLFF TGTGCCAGCAGTCCCCCCGACAGGGGGCGAGGAAATGAAAAACTGTTTTTT TRBJ1-4 TRBD1 NA TRBV27
CASSQGRGGPYEQYF TGTGCCAGCAGCCAAGGTCGGGGAGGCCCTTACGAGCAGTACTTC TRBJ2-7 NA NA TRBV14
CATSGRGLRGANVLTF TGTGCCACCAGTGGGCGGGGATTGCGTGGGGCCAACGTCCTGACTTTC TRBJ2-6 NA NA TRBV24-1
CASSTGLGNTIYF TGTGCCAGCAGCACAGGCCTCGGAAACACCATATATTTT TRBJ1-3 NA NA TRBV27
CASSLTFDSPLHF TGTGCCAGCAGCTTAACGTTCGACTCACCCCTCCACTTT TRBJ1-6 NA NA TRBV7-3
CASSVDSQESTDTQYF TGTGCCAGCAGCGTGGATAGTCAGGAGAGCACAGATACGCAGTATTTT TRBJ2-3 NA NA TRBV5-4
CASSSDFYYGYTF TGTGCCAGCAGCTCCGACTTTTATTATGGCTACACCTTC TRBJ1-2 NA NA TRBV7-8
CASGGITPGIQYF TGTGCTAGTGGTGGGATTACTCCAGGCATTCAGTACTTC TRBJ2-4 NA NA TRBV12-5
CASTHGGQSMNTEAFF TGTGCCAGCACCCATGGGGGACAGAGTATGAACACTGAAGCTTTCTTT TRBJ1-1 TRBD1 NA TRBV14
CASSFATGGISPLHF TGTGCCAGCAGCTTCGCGACAGGGGGTATTTCACCCCTCCACTTT TRBJ1-6 TRBD1 NA TRBV5-4
CASSKRGAEANTGELFF TGTGCCAGCAGTAAAAGGGGAGCGGAAGCGAACACCGGGGAGCTGTTTTTT TRBJ2-2 NA NA TRBV27
CASSYSTANYGYTF TGTGCCAGCAGCTATTCGACAGCTAACTATGGCTACACCTTC TRBJ1-2 NA NA TRBV7-6